The rows below give T cell receptor beta chains drawn from one sample of a study of shared clonotypes between healthy human individuals. Some clones are missing from TCRdb's copy, which holds only in-frame ones; the method was immunoSEQ multiplex PCR. The data contain about 1 million clones, around 76% of them singletons. Sequencing was done on a sample of memory CD4+ T cells sorted from blood. These receptors came from a man aged 18 to 35 in good health. The CDR3 runs from the conserved cysteine through the conserved F or W. The D gene is left open where the match is weak. Not every row has a clone size; where given, it reads once, few, many or a size class.

d_call j_call v_call clone_size cdr3_nt cdr3_aa
TRBD1 TRBJ1-1 TRBV7-2 . TGTGCCAGCAGCCTGGACAGGGGATACACTGAAGCTTTCTTT CASSLDRGYTEAFF
. TRBJ2-5 TRBV10-1 . TGCGCCAGCAGTGATTCCGGCGTAGCCCAAGAGACCCAGTACTTC CASSDSGVAQETQYF
. TRBJ2-7 TRBV30 once TGTGCCTGGAGTGCAGGGGTGGTCGCCTACGAGCAGTACTTC CAWSAGVVAYEQYF
. TRBJ2-7 TRBV6-1 . TGTGCCAGCAGGTATAGTGATGAGGGTTCCTACGAGCAGTACTTC CASRYSDEGSYEQYF
TRBD1 TRBJ2-1 TRBV18 . TGTGCCAGCTCACGTTCCTTGGGACAGGCCAATGAGCAGTTCTTC CASSRSLGQANEQFF
. TRBJ2-3 TRBV7-9 . TGTGCCAGCAGCTTCGCCGGACCCACAGATACGCAGTATTTT CASSFAGPTDTQYF
. TRBJ2-2 TRBV6-5 many TGTGCCAGCAGTTACCCGGGACGGAGCACCGGGGAGCTGTTTTTT CASSYPGRSTGELFF
. TRBJ2-1 TRBV10-2 . TGCGCCAGCAGATCGGGACTTTCGGGTGAGCAGTTCTTC CASRSGLSGEQFF
. TRBJ2-3 TRBV5-1 . TGCGCCAGCAGCACCGGACATTACACAGATACGCAGTATTTT CASSTGHYTDTQYF
TRBD1 TRBJ2-7 TRBV2 . TGTGCCAGCAATCCAGACAGGGGACCCTACGAGCAGTACTTC CASNPDRGPYEQYF
TRBD2 TRBJ2-3 TRBV6-6 . TGTGCCAGCGACGGGACTACCCCAGATACGCAGTATTTT CASDGTTPDTQYF
. TRBJ1-2 TRBV19 . TGTGCCAGTAGTATATCCAGTAACTATGGCTACACCTTC CASSISSNYGYTF
TRBD1 TRBJ2-3 TRBV7-9 . TGTGCCAGCAGCTCACTTTGGACAGGGAGCACAGATACGCAGTATTTT CASSSLWTGSTDTQYF
. TRBJ2-7 TRBV7-2 . TGTGCCAGCAGCTTAGTAGGGACCGAGAGCTCCTACGAGCAGTACTTC CASSLVGTESSYEQYF
. TRBJ2-3 TRBV25-1 . TGTGCCAGCAGTGAATCCCGGGGCAACACAGATACGCAGTATTTT CASSESRGNTDTQYF
. TRBJ1-6 TRBV7-6 . TGTGCCAGCAGCTTAGAAGGGGGACATAATTCACCCCTCCACTTT CASSLEGGHNSPLHF
TRBD1 TRBJ1-5 TRBV19 . TGTGCCAGTGCGGACAGGAGCAATCAGCCCCAGCATTTT CASADRSNQPQHF
. TRBJ1-1 TRBV6-1 few TGTGCCAGCATACGGGTTTTAGACACTGAAGCTTTCTTT CASIRVLDTEAFF
TRBD1 TRBJ2-7 TRBV28 . TGTGCCAGCAGTTTTTTTGGGAGATGGGGACAGCCCCACTCCTACGAGCAGTACTTC CASSFFGRWGQPHSYEQYF
. TRBJ2-7 TRBV30 . TGTGCCTGGGGCGGTACGCCGTACGAGCAGTACTTC CAWGGTPYEQYF
. TRBJ2-1 TRBV19 . TGTGCCAGTAGTGAACACACTAGCACTGAGCAGTTCTTC CASSEHTSTEQFF
. TRBJ1-1 TRBV19 . TGTGCCAGTAGTATCTCAGGGGACAATGAAGCTTTCTTT CASSISGDNEAFF
TRBD1 TRBJ2-1 TRBV5-1 once TGCGCCAGCAGCCCTCAGGGACAGGGACCCTACAATGAGCAGTTCTTC CASSPQGQGPYNEQFF
TRBD1 TRBJ1-6 TRBV29-1 few TGCAGCGTTGAGGGGACAGATCATACCCTCCACTTT CSVEGTDHTLHF
. TRBJ2-1 TRBV2 . TGTGCCAGCAGGGAAAGTCCTTACAATGAGCAGTTCTTC CASRESPYNEQFF
. TRBJ2-3 TRBV30 . TGTGCCTGGAGTCTAATAGGAGCAGATACGCAGTATTTT CAWSLIGADTQYF
. TRBJ2-7 TRBV6-6 few TGTGCCAGCAGTTTTATGGGAGACGAGCAGTACTTC CASSFMGDEQYF
TRBD1 TRBJ1-1 TRBV9 . TGTGCCAGCAGCCAAAGACAGGGCGGGCCAATGAACACTGAAGCTTTCTTT CASSQRQGGPMNTEAFF
. TRBJ2-5 TRBV2 . TGTGCCAGCAGTGATTCGCAGGGCCAAGAGACCCAGTACTTC CASSDSQGQETQYF
. TRBJ2-5 TRBV6-1 many TGTGCCAGCAGTGGAGACACGTTCCAAGAGACCCAGTACTTC CASSGDTFQETQYF
. TRBJ2-6 TRBV6-5 . TGTGCCAGCAGTTATTCATCTGGGGCCAACGTCCTGACTTTC CASSYSSGANVLTF
. TRBJ2-7 TRBV2 . TGTGCCAGCAGTGGGATCGCGGTCCCCTACGAGCAGTACTTC CASSGIAVPYEQYF
. TRBJ2-7 TRBV6-6 many TGTGCCACCACCGGGAGAGCGACCTACGAGCAGTACTTC CATTGRATYEQYF
. TRBJ1-2 TRBV19 . TGTGCCAGTAGTATACAGGGAGAGGACGGCTACACCTTC CASSIQGEDGYTF
. TRBJ1-5 TRBV2 . TGTGCCAGCAGCCAGGGCAACGGACAGCCCCAGCATTTT CASSQGNGQPQHF
. TRBJ2-1 TRBV30 . TGTGCCTGGACGGCGTACAATGAGCAGTTCTTC CAWTAYNEQFF
. TRBJ2-2 TRBV7-7 . TGTGCTAGCAGCTTAGGACCCCCCGCCGGGGAGCTGTTTTTT CASSLGPPAGELFF
. TRBJ1-6 TRBV7-3 . TGTGCCAGCAGCATGCAGGGGACCTCAAATTCACCCCTCCACTTT CASSMQGTSNSPLHF
. TRBJ1-1 TRBV19 . TGTGCCAGTAGTATAAGGGGCTCCAACACTGAAGCTTTCTTT CASSIRGSNTEAFF
. TRBJ1-5 TRBV1 once TGCACCAGCAGCCAAGATGAAGGGGGCAATCAGCCCCAGCATTTT CTSSQDEGGNQPQHF
. TRBJ1-2 TRBV7-8 once TGTGCCAGCAGCTTAGTAGCGGCGGGAAACTATGGCTACACCTTC CASSLVAAGNYGYTF
. TRBJ2-4 TRBV2 once TGTGCCAGCAACCTAATAGCCAAAAACATTCAGTACTTC CASNLIAKNIQYF
TRBD2 TRBJ2-2 TRBV2 . TGTGCCAGCACCCCAAGTCCGGGAGGGCCGATTGCCGGGGAGCTGTTTTTT CASTPSPGGPIAGELFF
. TRBJ2-7 TRBV5-6 . TGTGCCAGCAGCCAGACCGGGCGGGCCAATTACGAGCAGTACTTC CASSQTGRANYEQYF
. TRBJ1-2 TRBV10-2 . TGCGCCAGCGGAGAGGGGAAGGGGACTGGCTACACCTTC CASGEGKGTGYTF
. TRBJ1-4 TRBV19 . TGTGCCACCTCATACGCAACTAATGAAAAACTGTTTTTT CATSYATNEKLFF